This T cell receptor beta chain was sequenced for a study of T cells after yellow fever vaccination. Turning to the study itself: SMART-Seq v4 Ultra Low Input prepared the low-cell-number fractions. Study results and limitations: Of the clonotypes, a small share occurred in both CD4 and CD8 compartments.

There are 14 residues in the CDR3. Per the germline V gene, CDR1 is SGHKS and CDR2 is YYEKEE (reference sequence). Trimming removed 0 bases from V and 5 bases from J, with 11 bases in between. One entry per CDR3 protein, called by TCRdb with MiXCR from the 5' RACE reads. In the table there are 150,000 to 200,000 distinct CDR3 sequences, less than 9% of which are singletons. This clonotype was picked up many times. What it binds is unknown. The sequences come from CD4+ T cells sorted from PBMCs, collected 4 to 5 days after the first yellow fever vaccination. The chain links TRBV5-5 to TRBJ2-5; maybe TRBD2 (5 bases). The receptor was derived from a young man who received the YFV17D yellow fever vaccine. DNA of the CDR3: TGTGCCAGCAGCTTGGCGGACGGCGGGGAGACCCAGTACTTC. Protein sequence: CASSLADGGETQYF.